This T cell receptor (beta chain) was sequenced during a study of T-cell memory formation after mild COVID-19. In this sample, this clonotype turned up a few times. Its antigen is not known. Findings and limits, study-wide: Clones that contracted from day 15 to 85 had balanced CD4/CD8; later expanders were CD4+ biased. Pre-infection memory contained some responding clones, which suggested that cross-reactive memory had joined. Researchers could not confirm that second-wave clones peaking on day 37 targeted SARS-CoV-2.

The V end lost 7 bases, the J end lost 4 bases, and 7 bases lay between the germline ends. The CDR3 length is 10 residues. CDR1 is DFQATT and CDR2 is SNEGSKA in the germline V gene (reference sequence). The 5'RACE method, run with constant-segment primers, produced TCR alpha and TCR beta cDNA libraries (carrying sample barcodes and UMIs). A single record per CDR3 protein comes from TCRdb applying MiXCR to the 5' RACE reads. The table has around 130,000 distinct CDR3 sequences, 11% to 15% seen once; the top ten hold about 27%. V usage is TRBV20-1 and J usage is TRBJ1-2; the D is unclear. The receptor was isolated from an adult woman who had mild COVID-19 (a few samples of this study predate the infection). Cell type and time point are not known. The sample was PBMCs or a T cell subset sorted from them (not recorded which). CDR3 bases: TGCAGTGTATGGCGCTATGGCTACACCTTC. Translation: CSVWRYGYTF.